Listed here are 21 T cell receptor beta chains from one sample, sequenced in a study of T cells in Graves' hyperthyroidism and ophthalmopathy. Using RNA transcripts as the source, TCR beta CDR3 regions were amplified. During a first-round RT-PCR of the TCR CDR3, the HTBI primer set was used. TCRdb redid the calling of the multiplex PCR reads with MiXCR, one entry per CDR3 protein. Of nearly 750,000 distinct CDR3 sequences listed, about a third are singletons. Input material: blood. Every receptor here comes from a woman aged 35 to 49 with Graves' hyperthyroidism.

This sequence joins TRBV10-3 and TRBJ1-3; possible D gene TRBD1, 5 bases. Trimming pared 3 bases from V and 0 bases from J, leaving 9 bases between. Germline V gene sequence: CDR1 ENHRY, CDR2 SYGVKD. The CDR3 has 15 residues. The CDR3 DNA reads TGTGCCATCAGTGACCCAGGGCACTCTGGAAACACCATATATTTT. It is translated as CAISDPGHSGNTIYF.

This clonotype was found many times. The chain employs TRBV7-2 and TRBJ2-2, with a possible D match to TRBD1 (6 bases). The CDR3 has 15 amino acids. Deletions cut 5 bases from V and 4 bases from J, with 14 bases between. Per the germline V gene, CDR1 is SGHTA and CDR2 is FQGNSA. CDR3 DNA sequence: TGTGCCAGCAGCCCCCTGACAGGCACCACCGGGGAGCTGTTTTTT. The encoded protein is CASSPLTGTTGELFF. Full variable domain (remainder filled in from reference TRBV7-2 and TRBJ2-2): GAGVSQSPSNKVTEKGKDVELRCDPISGHTALYWYRQSLGQGLEFLIYFQGNSAPDKSGLPSDRFSAERTGGSVSTLTIQRTQQEDSAVYLCASSPLTGTTGELFFGEGSRLTVL.

This clonotype has ten or more counts. The chain combines TRBV7-9 with TRBJ1-6; D is possibly TRBD1 (6 bases). Germline CDR1 reads SEHNR; CDR2 reads FQNEAQ (reference sequence). V lost 5 bases and J lost 7, with 18 bases in between. The CDR3 covers 16 residues. The CDR3 DNA reads TGTGCCAGCAGCCCCGGGACCAGGGGTTCCAATTCACCCCTCCACTTT. Its translation is CASSPGTRGSNSPLHF.

The rearrangement links TRBV7-2 to TRBJ2-7; D uncertain. CDR1 and CDR2 from the germline V gene are SGHTA and FQGNSA. The ends were cut back, 6 bases at V and 6 bases at J, with 18 bases in the middle. CDR3 length: 14 residues. The CDR3 nucleotides read TGTGCCAGCAGTTTTGGGTTGGGCAACTGCGAGCAGTACTTC. It translates to CASSFGLGNCEQYF.

This clonotype was seen a handful of times. The V call is TRBV7-3, the J call TRBJ1-2; D remains unclear. In germline, CDR1 is SGHTA, CDR2 FQGTGA. The CDR3 sequence is 14 residues long. V dropped 5 bases and J dropped 0 bases, with 10 bases sitting between them. The CDR3, as DNA: TGTGCCAGCAGCCAATTAGGAGCTAACTATGGCTACACCTTC. Its translation is CASSQLGANYGYTF.

This clonotype was observed at least ten times. The chain joins TRBV25-1 to TRBJ1-1, with D possibly matching TRBD1 (5 bases). Germline V gene lookup returns CDR1 MGHDK and CDR2 SYGVNS. V lost 4 bases, J lost 0 bases, and 24 bases lay in between. The CDR3 consists of 19 residues. CDR3 amino acids: CASSGGQTGILGLNTEAFF. In nucleotides, the CDR3 is TGTGCCAGCAGTGGGGGCCAGACTGGCATTTTGGGTCTGAACACTGAAGCTTTCTTT.

At least ten counts were recorded for this clonotype. The V and J genes are TRBV19 and TRBJ1-5; TRBD1 matches at 7 bases. Per germline, CDR1 LNHDA and CDR2 SQIVND (reference sequence). The length of the CDR3 is 15 residues. Unmatched junction bases numbered 12, after V lost 5 bases and J lost 8 bases. The CDR3 spells CASSSKGAQGKPQHF. CDR3 nucleotides: TGTGCCAGTAGTTCCAAGGGGGCGCAGGGTAAGCCCCAGCATTTT.

The chain has TRBV13 and TRBJ1-6; 9 positions agree with TRBD1. The junction had 7 bases not matched to a gene; V was cut back by 5 bases and J by 2 bases. The CDR3 extends over 17 amino acids. Germline values: CDR1 PRHDT, CDR2 FYEKMQ (reference sequence). Written as DNA, the CDR3 is TGTGCCAGCAGCGCCCAAGACAGGGGGACCTATAATTCACCCCTCCACTTT. Encoded protein: CASSAQDRGTYNSPLHF. The complete variable domain, with remaining parts taken from reference TRBV13 and TRBJ1-6, reads AAGVIQSPRHLIKEKRETATLKCYPIPRHDTVYWYQQGPGQDPQFLISFYEKMQSDKGSIPDRFSAQQFSDYHSELNMSSLELGDSALYFCASSAQDRGTYNSPLHFGNGTRLTVT.

In nucleotides, the CDR3 is TGTGCCAGCAGTTTGGCCGGGACAGGTGGAGTTTTGCAGTACTTC. Its translation is CASSLAGTGGVLQYF. This chain connects TRBV12-3 or TRBV12-4 to TRBJ2-7; 8 nucleotides line up with TRBD1. The CDR3 spans 15 residues. With V trimmed by 3 bases and J by 9 bases, 13 bases remained unmatched.

This clonotype showed up just a few times. The J gene is TRBJ1-2, the V gene TRBV4-1, with 7 bases fitting TRBD1. V dropped 3 bases and J dropped 3; count of bases not matched to a gene: 4. The CDR3 is 14 residues long. Germline-derived CDR1 and CDR2 are MGHRA and YSYEKL. CDR3 coding DNA: TGCGCCAGCAGCCACTCAGGGACAGACTATGGCTACACCTTC. Encoded protein: CASSHSGTDYGYTF.

The chain carries TRBV7-3 and TRBJ2-7, with 9 bases fitting TRBD1. This CDR3 has 13 amino acids. Germline V lookup: CDR1 SGHTA, CDR2 FQGTGA. The ends lost 10 bases at V and 0 bases at J; junction bases unmatched: 4. The CDR3 nucleotides are TGTGCCACAGGACAGGGGACCTCCTACGAGCAGTACTTC. Its translation: CATGQGTSYEQYF.

This clonotype was observed many times. This rearrangement joins TRBV10-3 to TRBJ1-3; D is uncertain. V was clipped by 11 bases and J by 5 bases, with 22 bases between them. There are 15 residues in the CDR3. In germline, CDR1 is ENHRY, CDR2 SYGVKD. For the CDR3, the DNA is TGTGCCTCCCGCTCGGGCAGCGTACAGCGAAACACCATATATTTT. This translates into CASRSGSVQRNTIYF.

This clonotype was found many times. The chain carries TRBV10-3 and TRBJ1-1; D unclear. Trimming shortened V by 10 bases and J by 4 bases, and 10 bases separated the two germline ends. The length of the CDR3 is 11 residues. The germline CDR1 and CDR2 sequences are ENHRY and SYGVKD. The CDR3 nucleotides read TGTGCCACCCGGGTGAGCACTGAAGCTTTCTTT. Protein product: CATRVSTEAFF.

A few counts support this clonotype. This chain links TRBV25-1 with TRBJ2-1; the match to TRBD2 covers 8 bases. This CDR3 is built from 16 residues. J gave up 7 bases and V 1 base, and 9 bases lay outside the gene matches. Germline-derived CDR1 and CDR2 are MGHDK and SYGVNS. CDR3 loop: CASSESGGRGWNEQFF. CDR3 nucleotide sequence: TGTGCCAGCAGTGAATCGGGAGGGCGAGGGTGGAATGAGCAGTTCTTC.

This clonotype was detected many times. V usage is TRBV7-9 and J usage is TRBJ1-4; D unclear. Trimming pared 0 bases from V and 6 bases from J, leaving 2 bases between. CDR1 is SEHNR and CDR2 is FQNEAQ in the germline V gene (reference sequence). This CDR3 is built from 12 residues. The CDR3 region is CASSLADEKLFF. CDR3 coding DNA: TGTGCCAGCAGCTTAGCGGATGAAAAACTGTTTTTT. Full variable domain (outside the CDR3, taken from reference TRBV7-9 and TRBJ1-4): DTGVSQNPRHKITKRGQNVTFRCDPISEHNRLYWYRQTLGQGPEFLTYFQNEAQLEKSRLLSDRFSAERPKGSFSTLEIQRTEQGDSAMYLCASSLADEKLFFGSGTQLSVL.

Ten or more counts support this clonotype. The chain links TRBV4-3 to TRBJ2-2; unclear D gene. V lost 4 bases and J lost 4, with 7 bases in between. Germline-derived CDR1 and CDR2 are LGHNA and YSLEER. CDR3 length equals 13 residues. CDR3 in amino acids: CASSPLFTGELFF. CDR3 nucleotide sequence: TGCGCCAGCAGCCCGCTTTTCACCGGGGAGCTGTTTTTT.

This clonotype was observed a few times. The chain uses TRBV10-3 and TRBJ2-7; 7 nucleotides match TRBD1. J was trimmed by 3 bases and V by 7 bases; bases with no gene match: 6. Germline CDR1 reads ENHRY; CDR2 reads SYGVKD. The CDR3 contains 13 residues. CDR3 region: CAINRDSRYEQYF. CDR3 coding DNA: TGTGCCATCAACCGGGACAGCCGCTACGAGCAGTACTTC.

This clonotype was found a few times. The genes are TRBV28 and TRBJ2-7, with a weak D call TRBD1 (5 bases). In germline, CDR1 is MDHEN, CDR2 SYDVKM. V gave up 4 bases and J gave up 3 bases, with 7 bases separating them. The CDR3 is made up of 12 amino acids. In DNA, the CDR3 is TGTGCCAGCAGTTGGGGCGACTACGAGCAGTACTTC. Protein: CASSWGDYEQYF. The complete variable domain, with remaining parts taken from reference TRBV28 and TRBJ2-7, reads DVKVTQSSRYLVKRTGEKVFLECVQDMDHENMFWYRQDPGLGLRLIYFSYDVKMKEKGDIPEGYSVSREKKERFSLILESASTNQTSMYLCASSWGDYEQYFGPGTRLTVT.

This clonotype was seen many times. The chain couples TRBV5-1 to TRBJ2-7, with 7 positions matching TRBD2. Germline V gene lookup returns CDR1 SGHRS and CDR2 YFSETQ. After removal of 6 bases from V and 5 bases from J, the junction contained 11 bases not matched to a gene. The CDR3 loop spans 14 amino acids. The CDR3 spells CASTVTAGAHEQYF. The CDR3, as DNA: TGCGCCAGCACCGTTACGGCGGGAGCCCACGAGCAGTACTTC.

As to this clonotype: Given a much more abundant clone one base away, this may be a read error. The chain combines TRBV7-2 with TRBJ1-2, with TRBD1 matching over 7 bases. Germline trimming cut 6 bases from V and 7 bases from J; bases unmatched to any gene: 11. The CDR3 extends over 14 amino acids. CDR1 and CDR2 (germline): SGHTA, FQGNSA. The CDR3 region is CASSFDTGDSGYTF. The CDR3 DNA is TGTGCCAGCAGTTTCGACACAGGGGACTCTGGCTACACCTTC.

This clonotype was detected only once. The J gene is TRBJ2-7, the V gene TRBV7-3; no reliable D call. Judging by the DNA end, TRBJ2-1 fits better; the J call may be wrong. This CDR3 region has 11 residues. The germline V gene encodes CDR1 SGHTA and CDR2 FQGTGA. This CDR3 reads CASSLNHEQFF. The CDR3 nucleotides are TGTGCCAGCAGCTTAAACCATGAGCAGTTCTTC.